The next 5 T cell receptor beta chains were all read from a single sample in a study of T cells after yellow fever vaccination. TCRdb processed the 5' RACE reads anew with MiXCR; each CDR3 protein has one entry. Of about 550,000 distinct CDR3 sequences in the sample, roughly 19% are singletons; the top ten hold approximately 15%. The source material was PBMCs, sampled 15 days after the yellow fever booster vaccination. All receptors come from a man younger than 40 who received the YFV17D yellow fever vaccine.

The sample holds a few counts of this clonotype. The chain links TRBV10-3 to TRBJ2-2; TRBD1 matches 7 bases. With 3 bases clipped from V and 2 bases from J, the junction kept 6 bases outside the gene matches. CDR1 ENHRY and CDR2 SYGVKD come from the germline V gene. The CDR3 sequence is 16 residues long. The CDR3: CAISDVIGGNTGELFF. The CDR3 nucleotides are TGTGCCATCAGTGACGTAATAGGGGGCAACACCGGGGAGCTGTTTTTT.

This clonotype was detected only a few times. The J gene is TRBJ2-2, the V gene TRBV7-9; D unclear. CDR3 length: 13 residues. Germline CDR1 SEHNR, CDR2 FQNEAQ (reference sequence). Trimming pared 1 base from V and 6 bases from J, leaving 6 bases between. CDR3 amino acids: CASSLGLSGELFF. The CDR3 bases are TGTGCCAGCAGCTTAGGACTCTCCGGGGAGCTGTTTTTT. Based on the CDR3 plus reference TRBV7-9 and TRBJ2-2, the full variable domain is DTGVSQNPRHKITKRGQNVTFRCDPISEHNRLYWYRQTLGQGPEFLTYFQNEAQLEKSRLLSDRFSAERPKGSFSTLEIQRTEQGDSAMYLCASSLGLSGELFFGEGSRLTVL.

This clonotype turned up a few times. The chain has TRBV4-2 and TRBJ2-1; 10 bases are a match to TRBD2. The CDR3 runs 15 residues. The ends lost 0 bases at V and 7 bases at J; junction bases unmatched: 3. Germline V gene data show CDR1 as LGHNA and CDR2 as YNFKEQ. CDR3 residues: CASSQDLAGVNEQFF. CDR3 bases: TGTGCCAGCAGCCAAGACCTAGCGGGAGTTAATGAGCAGTTCTTC.

The chain links TRBV24-1 to TRBJ2-1, with a possible D match to TRBD2 (7 bases). The V gene's germline CDR1 is KGHDR and CDR2 SFDVKD. CDR3 length: 17 amino acids. Trimming took off 2 bases at V and 6 bases at J, with 19 bases between the two ends. The CDR3 bases are TGTGCCACCAGTGATTACACCGGGCCCGGGGGGCGCAATGAGCAGTTCTTC. Translation gives CATSDYTGPGGRNEQFF.

This clonotype appeared a few times. The genes are TRBV6-2 or TRBV6-3 and TRBJ1-1; D unclear. The CDR3 is 14 amino acids. Germline V lookup: CDR1 MNHEY, CDR2 SVGEGT. V lost 2 bases and J lost 4, with 11 bases in between. The CDR3 DNA is TGTGCCAGCAGTTACGGTACGGCGGGCACTGAAGCTTTCTTT. Residues: CASSYGTAGTEAFF.